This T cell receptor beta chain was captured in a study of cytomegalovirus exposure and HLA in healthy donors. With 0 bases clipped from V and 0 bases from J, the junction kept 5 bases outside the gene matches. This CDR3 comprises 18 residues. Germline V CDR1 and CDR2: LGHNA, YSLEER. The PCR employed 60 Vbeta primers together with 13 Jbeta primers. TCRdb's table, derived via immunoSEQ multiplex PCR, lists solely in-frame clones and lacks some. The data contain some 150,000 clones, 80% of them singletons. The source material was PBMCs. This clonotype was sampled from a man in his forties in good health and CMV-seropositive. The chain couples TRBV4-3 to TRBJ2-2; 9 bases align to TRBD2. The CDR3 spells CASSQESGGRPNTGELFF. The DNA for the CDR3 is TGCGCCAGCAGCCAAGAAAGCGGGGGGCGCCCGAACACCGGGGAGCTGTTTTTT.